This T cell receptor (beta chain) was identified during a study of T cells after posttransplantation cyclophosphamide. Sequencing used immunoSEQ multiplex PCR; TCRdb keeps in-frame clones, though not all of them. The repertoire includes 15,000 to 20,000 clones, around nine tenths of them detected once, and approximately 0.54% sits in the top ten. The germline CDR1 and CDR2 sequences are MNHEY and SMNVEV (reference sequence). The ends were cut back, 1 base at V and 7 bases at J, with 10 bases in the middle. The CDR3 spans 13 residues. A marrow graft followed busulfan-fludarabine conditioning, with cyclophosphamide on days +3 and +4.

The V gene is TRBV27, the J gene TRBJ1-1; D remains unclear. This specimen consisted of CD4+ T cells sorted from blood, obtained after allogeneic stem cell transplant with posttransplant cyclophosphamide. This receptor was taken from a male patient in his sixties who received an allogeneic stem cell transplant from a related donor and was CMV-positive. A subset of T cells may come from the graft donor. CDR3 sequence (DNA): TGTGCCAGCAGTTTATTCGGGAGTCATGAAGCTTTCTTT. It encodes CASSLFGSHEAFF.